The 10 T cell receptor beta chains below all came from one sample that was sequenced in a study of early T cells in non-severe SARS-CoV-2 infection. TCRdb independently ran MiXCR on the 5' RACE reads; one entry per CDR3 protein. This sample yields roughly 80,000 distinct CDR3 sequences, of which 10% to 12% are seen a single time; more than 10% belongs to the top ten. Sequenced here: whole blood, sampled at baseline. Receptor source: an adult who was a healthcare worker with PCR-confirmed SARS-CoV-2 infection or an uninfected control (not recorded which).

The rearrangement joins TRBV2 to TRBJ2-7, with TRBD1 as a possible D gene (6 bases). V lost 0 bases to trimming and J lost 6 bases, with 15 bases between them. In germline, CDR1 is SNHLY, CDR2 FYNNEI. This CDR3 contains 15 residues. CDR3 nucleotide sequence: TGTGCCAGCAGTGAAGCGCGCACCCCAGGGGTCGAGCAGTACTTC. It encodes CASSEARTPGVEQYF.

The table lists this clonotype with many counts. The V gene is TRBV6-5, the J gene TRBJ1-3; tentatively, D is TRBD1 (5 bases). The germline V and J ends were trimmed by 6 bases and 8 bases, with 20 bases remaining between them. The CDR3 is 15 amino acids. CDR1 MNHEY and CDR2 SVGAGI come from the germline V gene. The CDR3 loop reads CASSLRTLPGHTIYF. CDR3 sequence (DNA): TGTGCCAGCAGCTTACGTACGCTACCGGGGCACACCATATATTTT.

The chain couples TRBV4-3 to TRBJ1-2; the D gene is possibly TRBD1 (5 bases). The ends were cut back, 2 bases at V and 8 bases at J, with 18 bases in the middle. CDR1 is LGHNA, CDR2 YSLEER, per germline. The CDR3 runs to 15 residues. CDR3 nucleotides: TGCGCCAGCAGCCAAAACTCACTCGGACAAGCGGGCTACACCTTC. Its protein product is CASSQNSLGQAGYTF.

This clonotype has a handful of counts. The V call is TRBV9, the J call TRBJ2-1; 7 positions agree with TRBD1. The ends lost 0 bases at V and 4 bases at J; junction bases unmatched: 4. CDR3 length: 15 residues. The V gene's germline CDR1 is SGDLS and CDR2 YYNGEE. The CDR3 nucleotides are TGTGCCAGCAGCGTAGAGGGGGCAGTTTACAATGAGCAGTTCTTC. As protein: CASSVEGAVYNEQFF.

This chain uses TRBV29-1 with TRBJ2-3, with D possibly TRBD1 on 6 matching bases. The CDR3 extends over 14 amino acids. V lost 6 bases to trimming and J lost 5 bases, with 18 bases between them. The germline V gene encodes CDR1 SQVTM and CDR2 ANQGSEA. The chain's CDR3 is CSVRQENFRDTQYF. The DNA of the CDR3 is TGCAGCGTGCGACAGGAAAATTTCCGAGATACGCAGTATTTT.

This clonotype was seen at least ten times. CDR3 sequence (DNA): TGTGCCAGCAGCTTACCGGTGACAGGGGCCAACGTCCTGACTTTC. Encoded protein: CASSLPVTGANVLTF. This rearrangement joins TRBV11-2 to TRBJ2-6; D is uncertain. V lost 2 bases, J lost 4 bases, and 9 bases lay in between. From germline, CDR1 is SGHAT and CDR2 FQNNGV. CDR3 size: 15 residues.

This clonotype was seen a few times. V gene TRBV20-1 combines with J gene TRBJ1-2, with D tentatively TRBD1 (6 bases). The CDR3 runs 13 residues. CDR1 and CDR2 (germline): DFQATT, SNEGSKA (reference sequence). V was clipped by 6 bases and J by 3 bases, with 14 bases between them. CDR3 in DNA: TGCAGTGCCATACAGGGAAGCTACTATGGCTACACCTTC. Amino acids: CSAIQGSYYGYTF.

This clonotype was counted many times. The chain's CDR3 is CAWSVPGGGYEQYF. The CDR3 nucleotides are TGTGCCTGGAGTGTCCCTGGCGGGGGGTACGAGCAGTACTTC. The V call is TRBV30, the J call TRBJ2-7; 8 bases map to TRBD2. After removal of 0 bases from V and 4 bases from J, the junction contained 5 bases not matched to a gene. Germline V CDR1 and CDR2: GTSNPN, SVGIG (reference sequence). The CDR3 has 14 amino acids.

This clonotype has just one count. J is TRBJ2-3 and V is TRBV2; 7 nucleotides align to TRBD2. Germline CDR1 and CDR2: SNHLY and FYNNEI. The CDR3 extends over 14 amino acids. V lost 6 bases to trimming and J lost 1 base; unmatched junction nucleotides: 4. CDR3 protein: CASSRRGGTDTQYF. The CDR3 DNA reads as TGTGCCAGCAGCAGACGGGGGGGCACAGATACGCAGTATTTT.

This clonotype was counted many times. V gene TRBV6-5 combines with J gene TRBJ1-1, with D possibly matching TRBD1 (5 bases). The CDR3 spans 13 residues. Per the germline V gene, CDR1 is MNHEY and CDR2 is SVGAGI. V lost 8 bases and J lost 5, with 15 bases in between. This chain's CDR3 is CASCRGGGTEAFF. In DNA, the CDR3 is TGTGCCAGCTGTCGGGGGGGAGGAACTGAAGCTTTCTTT.